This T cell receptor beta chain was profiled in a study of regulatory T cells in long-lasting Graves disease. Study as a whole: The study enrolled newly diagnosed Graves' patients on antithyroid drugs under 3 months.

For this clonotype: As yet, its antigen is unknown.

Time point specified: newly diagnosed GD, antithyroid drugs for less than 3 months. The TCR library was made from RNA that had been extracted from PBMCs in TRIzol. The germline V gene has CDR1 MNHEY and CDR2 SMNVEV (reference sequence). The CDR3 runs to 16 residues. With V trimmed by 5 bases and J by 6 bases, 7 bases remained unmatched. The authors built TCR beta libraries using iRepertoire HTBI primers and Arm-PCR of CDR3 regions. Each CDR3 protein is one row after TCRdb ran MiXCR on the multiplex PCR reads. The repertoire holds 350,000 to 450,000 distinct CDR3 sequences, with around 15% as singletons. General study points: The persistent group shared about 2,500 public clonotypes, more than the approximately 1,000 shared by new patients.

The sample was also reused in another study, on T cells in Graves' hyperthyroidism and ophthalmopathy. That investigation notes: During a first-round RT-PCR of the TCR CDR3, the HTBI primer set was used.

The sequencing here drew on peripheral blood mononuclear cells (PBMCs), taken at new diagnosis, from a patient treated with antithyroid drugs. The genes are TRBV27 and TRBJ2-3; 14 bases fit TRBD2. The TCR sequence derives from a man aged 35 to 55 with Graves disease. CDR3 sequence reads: CASSTPGLAGVDTQYF. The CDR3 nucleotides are TGTGCCAGCAGTACTCCGGGACTAGCGGGGGTTGATACGCAGTATTTT.